The clone carrying this TCR beta chain came up a few times. Its antigen is not known. This record belongs to a study of cytomegalovirus exposure and HLA in healthy donors. Broader study findings: That first-cohort TCR clusters tended to co-occur in the 130 or so validation repertoires was found in a later analysis.

The CDR3 loop spans 14 amino acids. The germline V and J ends were trimmed by 3 bases and 4 bases, with 10 bases remaining between them. From germline, CDR1 is LNHDA and CDR2 SQIVND (reference sequence). Data came from immunoSEQ multiplex PCR; TCRdb stores just in-frame clones and leaves some out. Of a few hundred thousand clones in the sample, roughly 87% were seen once. The sequenced sample was PBMCs. The receptor's source is a man aged 30-40 years in good health and CMV-seronegative. The rearrangement uses TRBV19 and TRBJ1-5; the D is unclear. The CDR3 is CASSMLTSNQPQHF. The CDR3 DNA reads TGTGCCAGTAGTATGTTGACATCTAATCAGCCCCAGCATTTT.